This T cell receptor beta chain was captured by sequencing in a study of OX40 agonist ivuxolimab in advanced cancers. Study-wide background: At doses from 0.01 to 10 mg/kg, patients were given intravenous ivuxolimab every 2 weeks. Two cutaneous melanoma patients and one hepatocellular carcinoma patient, three in all, had partial responses.

The CDR3 runs to 18 residues. V lost 4 bases to trimming and J lost 9 bases; unmatched junction nucleotides: 18. The V gene's germline CDR1 is SGHRS and CDR2 YFSETQ. Generated by immunoSEQ multiplex PCR, the TCRdb table keeps only in-frame clones and is missing some. The table records around 74,000 clones, roughly 87% of them present only once. This sequence was found in an adult with an advanced solid tumor such as melanoma, head and neck, liver or kidney cancer. The material sequenced was CD4+ or CD8+ T cells sorted from blood, taken in a trial of the OX40 agonist ivuxolimab. The V and J genes are TRBV5-1 and TRBJ1-6, with 8 positions matching TRBD1. The CDR3 DNA is TGCGCCAGCAGCCTTCTTGGACAGGGCAGGGAAGGTGGTTCACCCCTCCACTTT. This encodes CASSLLGQGREGGSPLHF.